This T cell receptor beta chain was sequenced during a study of T cell responses to AZD1222 COVID-19 vaccine. Sequencing used immunoSEQ multiplex PCR; TCRdb keeps in-frame clones, though not all of them. The data contain 150,000 to 190,000 clones, about 85% of them singletons. Germline V gene lookup returns CDR1 MDHEN and CDR2 SYDVKM. V was cut by 5 bases and J by 3 bases, with 5 bases left in between. The CDR3 has 11 residues. This clonotype was obtained from an adult who had recovered from COVID-19. The chain recombines TRBV28 with TRBJ2-7; no firm D call. The sequenced sample was peripheral blood, obtained after recovery from COVID-19. DNA for the CDR3: TGTGCCAGCAGTCCAGGCTACGAGCAGTACTTC. Its protein product is CASSPGYEQYF.